The clone carrying this T cell receptor (beta chain) appeared a few times. This sample was taken from a study of T cell repertoires in cytomegalovirus infection. About the study: Public TCR beta signatures marked donors with CMV infection and the matching HLA.

Germline trimming cut 1 base from V and 3 bases from J; bases unmatched to any gene: 16. Germline CDR1 is SGHTA and CDR2 is FQGNSA. The CDR3 is 19 residues long. One entry per CDR3 protein, called by TCRdb with MiXCR from the reads. The sample lists roughly 720,000 distinct CDR3 sequences; 35% to 45% were seen once. The TCR sequence derives from a human donor in good health (CMV status not recorded). Some clones in this sample may be carry-over from other donors' samples. This chain connects TRBV7-2 to TRBJ2-7; 9 bases agree with TRBD2. Sample: PBMCs. The CDR3 protein is CASSLGGAFWTSADYEQYF. The CDR3 DNA sequence: TGTGCCAGCAGCTTAGGGGGGGCCTTTTGGACTAGCGCCGACTACGAGCAGTACTTC.